What follows is one T cell receptor beta chain and its context. TCRdb's table, derived via immunoSEQ multiplex PCR, lists solely in-frame clones and lacks some. The sample has tens of thousands of clones; about four fifths are singletons. The source of the sample is a study of PD-L1 blockade in urothelial cancer. Study-wide context: After treatment start, blood was analyzed at 3 weeks (second dose) and at 6 weeks. Blood samples had a median of 141,255 T cells.

Germline assignment: CDR1 MNHNY and CDR2 SVGAGI (reference sequence). CDR3 length: 16 residues. The V and J ends lost 8 bases and 0 bases, in that order; junction bases with no gene match: 8. The starting material was PBMCs, obtained around atezolizumab (anti-PD-L1) treatment. The gene calls are TRBV6-6 and TRBJ2-2, with 8 bases identical to TRBD1. The TCR sequence derives from a man between 65 and 85 years old with urothelial cancer. The CDR3 DNA reads as TGTGCCAGCGGGTCTGCAGGGGGCGCGAACACCGGGGAGCTGTTTTTT. It is translated as CASGSAGGANTGELFF.